These 9 T cell receptor beta chains share one sample of origin, sequenced in a study of blood T cell repertoires in COVID-19. The data were produced by immunoSEQ multiplex PCR, yet TCRdb's version contains in-frame clones alone and is incomplete. The sample carries over 300,000 clones, 70% to 90% recorded once. Sequenced material: PBMCs or T cells enriched from blood (not recorded which). These receptor sequences come from a woman younger than 35 who had recovered from COVID-19.

Of note for this clone: The same CDR3 is also encoded by other DNA sequences in this sample. The genes are TRBV3-1 (or the pseudogene TRBV3-2) and TRBJ2-7, with TRBD1 matching over 7 bases. Per the germline V gene, CDR1 is LGHDT and CDR2 is YNNKEL (reference sequence). The J segment lost 0 bases and the V segment lost 1 base, leaving 3 bases of the junction unmatched. The CDR3 sequence is 15 residues long. CDR3 sequence reads: CASSQVGTASYEQYF. CDR3 nucleotide sequence: TGTGCCAGCAGCCAAGTCGGGACAGCCTCCTACGAGCAGTACTTC.

This sequence joins TRBV30 and TRBJ1-6, with D tentatively TRBD1 (5 bases). V lost 2 bases to trimming and J lost 8 bases, with 13 bases between them. The length of the CDR3 is 14 residues. Germline CDR1 is GTSNPN and CDR2 is SVGIG (reference sequence). The CDR3 here is CAWSRGREYSPLHF. The CDR3, as DNA: TGTGCCTGGAGTCGAGGCAGGGAATATTCACCCCTCCACTTT.

The chain joins TRBV27 to TRBJ2-1, with D possibly matching TRBD1 (6 bases). The V gene's germline CDR1 is MNHEY and CDR2 SMNVEV (reference sequence). V lost 6 bases to trimming and J lost 0 bases, with 12 bases between them. The CDR3 length is 15 residues. CDR3 sequence: CASSVQGSSYNEQFF. CDR3 bases: TGTGCCAGCAGCGTGCAGGGGAGCTCCTACAATGAGCAGTTCTTC.

The chain carries TRBV30 and TRBJ1-2; TRBD1 agrees at 10 bases. The CDR3 contains 12 residues. Germline V lookup: CDR1 GTSNPN, CDR2 SVGIG (reference sequence). J lost 7 bases, V lost 5 bases, and 4 bases had no gene match. This CDR3 is CAWLRTGGGYTF. DNA of the CDR3: TGTGCCTGGCTCAGGACAGGGGGTGGCTACACCTTC. Combining the CDR3 with reference TRBV30 and TRBJ1-2 gives the whole variable domain SQTIHQWPATLVQPVGSPLSLECTVEGTSNPNLYWYRQAAGRGLQLLFYSVGIGQISSEVPQNLSASRPQDRQFILSSKKLLLSDSGFYLCAWLRTGGGYTFGSGTRLTVV.

V and J are TRBV7-2 and TRBJ2-7; 10 positions match TRBD2. The CDR3 covers 15 residues. Germline loops: CDR1 SGHTA, CDR2 FQGNSA. V gave up 5 bases and J gave up 7 bases; unmatched junction bases: 11. The CDR3 DNA sequence: TGTGCCAGCAGCCTCGGGGGAGCGGGGGGGCTAGAGCAGTACTTC. Translated, it gives CASSLGGAGGLEQYF. Based on the CDR3 plus reference TRBV7-2 and TRBJ2-7, the full variable domain is GAGVSQSPSNKVTEKGKDVELRCDPISGHTALYWYRQSLGQGLEFLIYFQGNSAPDKSGLPSDRFSAERTGGSVSTLTIQRTQQEDSAVYLCASSLGGAGGLEQYFGPGTRLTVT.

The rearrangement uses TRBV6-5 and TRBJ2-1; 7 bases line up with TRBD2. V lost 9 bases to trimming and J lost 0 bases; unmatched junction nucleotides: 8. This CDR3 comprises 15 residues. The germline gives CDR1 MNHEY, CDR2 SVGAGI. The CDR3 region is CASFRASGSYNEQFF. Here the CDR3 DNA reads TGTGCCAGTTTTAGGGCTAGCGGCTCCTACAATGAGCAGTTCTTC.

CDR3 bases: TGCGCCAGCAGCCGGCAACAGCAAACTAATGAAAAACTGTTTTTT. Protein product: CASSRQQQTNEKLFF. This chain uses TRBV4-1 with TRBJ1-4; D is undetermined. The V gene's germline CDR1 is MGHRA and CDR2 YSYEKL. The CDR3 has 15 amino acids. The V and J ends lost 4 bases and 1 base respectively, with 10 bases between them.

The chain links TRBV28 to TRBJ1-4; D is perhaps TRBD1 (6 bases). From germline, CDR1 is MDHEN and CDR2 SYDVKM. V shed 6 bases and J shed 5 bases, with 19 bases lying between them. The CDR3 spans 16 residues. The CDR3 loop is CASRGSLKGENEKLFF. The CDR3 DNA sequence: TGTGCCAGCAGGGGCTCTCTTAAGGGGGAAAATGAAAAACTGTTTTTT.

Here the CDR3 reads CASSSPTGEGDEKLFF. CDR3 bases: TGTGCCAGCAGTTCGCCGACAGGGGAAGGAGATGAAAAACTGTTTTTT. The chain recombines TRBV28 with TRBJ1-4; 8 bases fit TRBD1. Trimming removed 4 bases from V and 6 bases from J; junction bases left unmatched: 10. The CDR3 spans 16 residues. Germline V CDR1 and CDR2: MDHEN, SYDVKM.